The rows below give T cell receptor beta chains drawn from one sample of a study of spatial heterogeneity in lung cancer. TCRdb independently ran MiXCR on the 5' RACE reads; one entry per CDR3 protein. The data hold approximately 49,000 distinct CDR3 sequences, with approximately 5.3% observed a single time. Sequencing used PBMCs, obtained at surgery. The receptors originated from a male donor with early-stage non-small cell lung cancer. Both conserved end residues are part of each CDR3. D genes are given only for firm matches. Each size is once, few or many counts, or a class when the clone is expanded.

J	V	size	D	length	DNA	CDR3
TRBJ2-5	TRBV20-1	many	.	14	TGCAGTGCCAAGGACTTGACGTACCAAGAGACCCAGTACTTC	CSAKDLTYQETQYF
TRBJ2-1	TRBV20-1	few	TRBD1	14	TGCAGTGCTAGGACAGGGGCGATTGACAATGAGCAGTTCTTC	CSARTGAIDNEQFF
TRBJ2-1	TRBV4-1	many	TRBD2	18	TGCGCCAGCAGCCATTCAAACATGGGACTAGCGGCCGGAGGTGAGCAGTTCTTC	CASSHSNMGLAAGGEQFF
TRBJ2-2	TRBV12-3/TRBV12-4	many	.	14	TGTGCCAGCAGTCCCCTTCCCGGGACCGGGGAGCTGTTTTTT	CASSPLPGTGELFF
TRBJ2-3	TRBV10-3	medium-sized	TRBD2	20	TGTGCCATCAGTGAGCCGCTCCCCGGGACTAGCGGGTCGAGCACAGATACGCAGTATTTT	CAISEPLPGTSGSSTDTQYF
TRBJ1-2	TRBV29-1	medium-sized	.	13	TGCAGCGTTCGGCTCCAGGACAACTATGGCTACACCTTC	CSVRLQDNYGYTF
TRBJ2-6	TRBV6-5	many	.	17	TGTGCCAGCAGTTACAAAGCGATCAGCTCTGGGGCCAACGTCCTGACTTTC	CASSYKAISSGANVLTF
TRBJ1-1	TRBV6-5	many	.	13	TGTGCCAGCAGTTACTCCAGTGAGACTGAAGCTTTCTTT	CASSYSSETEAFF
TRBJ1-1	TRBV29-1	many	.	14	TGCAGCGTCCTCGGCGGGCACGGAGCCACTGAAGCTTTCTTT	CSVLGGHGATEAFF
TRBJ2-1	TRBV11-2	many	.	13	TGTGCCAGCAGCTTTGGACAGTCCAATGAGCAGTTCTTC	CASSFGQSNEQFF
TRBJ2-3	TRBV5-1	many	TRBD2	15	TGCGCCAGCAACGACCTAGCGGGCGGCGCAGATACGCAGTATTTT	CASNDLAGGADTQYF
TRBJ2-1	TRBV12-3/TRBV12-4	many	.	14	TGTGCCAGCAGTCCCTGGGTGGGGCACAATGAGCAGTTCTTC	CASSPWVGHNEQFF